Described below is a single TCR beta chain sequence and its context. At the DNA level, this CDR3 is encoded by other sequences in the same sample as well. Seattle patient enrollment occurred during active infection, with longitudinal follow-up thereafter. The data derive from a study of blood T cell repertoires in COVID-19. Per the authors' pipeline: Using reference gene primer amplification, nucleated cell counts were estimated. Sequencing was performed with immunoSEQ multiplex PCR; in TCRdb, only in-frame clones are kept and a portion is missing. From that table come the V and J calls and clone size; the DNA was used to work out D and trimming. The table includes some 390,000 clones, around 87% detected once. The germline V gene encodes CDR1 KGHSH and CDR2 LQKENI. V lost 4 bases, J lost 4 bases, and 3 bases stayed unmatched. There are 13 residues in the CDR3.

The TCR was taken from an older woman with COVID-19, enrolled during active disease. V gene TRBV18 combines with J gene TRBJ2-7; TRBD1 matches at 8 bases. The sequencing input was peripheral blood. The CDR3 region has the DNA TGTGCCAGCTCACTCGGACAGGGTTACGAGCAGTACTTC. This encodes CASSLGQGYEQYF.